These T cell receptor beta chains were read from a single sample in a study of T cells in Graves' hyperthyroidism and ophthalmopathy. TCRdb itself ran the multiplex PCR reads through MiXCR, one entry per CDR3 protein. This repertoire shows roughly 150,000 distinct CDR3 sequences, 9.4% found once; its top ten account for around 20%. Sequenced sample: blood. All receptors derive from a woman between 18 and 29 years old with Graves' hyperthyroidism that later progressed to Graves' ophthalmopathy. Both conserved end residues are part of each CDR3. D genes are given only for firm matches. Clone sizes are given selectively: once, few, many, or a class where the clone is expanded.

>NA|15|TRBV11-2|TRBD2|TRBJ2-1
TGTGCCAGCACCCGTCAGCGGGGGGCGGGCAATGAGCAGTTCTTC
CASTRQRGAGNEQFF
>many|15|TRBV6-1|NA|TRBJ2-3
TGTGCCAGCAGTGAAGCCTGGGTAGGCACAGATACGCAGTATTTT
CASSEAWVGTDTQYF
>many|14|TRBV7-9|NA|TRBJ1-4
TGTGCCAGCAGCTTATCGGGGCACGATGAAAAACTGTTTTTT
CASSLSGHDEKLFF
>many|14|TRBV6-1|TRBD2|TRBJ2-7
TGTGCCAGCAGTTACGGAAGCGGGGGTTTCGAGCAGTACTTC
CASSYGSGGFEQYF
>NA|12|TRBV14|NA|TRBJ2-1
TGTGCCAGCAGCCCCTCGGGACTTTGGCAGTTCTTC
CASSPSGLWQFF
>once|15|TRBV10-2|TRBD1|TRBJ1-3
TGCGCCAGCAGTTTATCAGACAGGGGTGGAAACACCATATATTTT
CASSLSDRGGNTIYF
>many|14|TRBV20-1|NA|TRBJ2-5
TGCAGTGCTAGAGGGATCCTTGCCAAAGAGACCCAGTACTTC
CSARGILAKETQYF
>few|16|TRBV28|NA|TRBJ1-2
TGTGCCAGCAGTACAAAATACCGCCGGGACAACTATGGCTACACCTTC
CASSTKYRRDNYGYTF
>many|15|TRBV7-3|TRBD2|TRBJ2-5
TGTGCCAGCAGCTGGAGCGGGAGTAGTTCAGAGACCCAGTACTTC
CASSWSGSSSETQYF
>many|12|TRBV30|TRBD1|TRBJ2-7
TGTGCCTGGAGGGACAGGGTCTACGAGCAGTACTTC
CAWRDRVYEQYF
>many|15|TRBV2|TRBD2|TRBJ2-1
TGTGCCAGCATTCCCAGCGGGGGGGTGATCAATGAGCAGTTCTTC
CASIPSGGVINEQFF
>many|13|TRBV12-3/TRBV12-4|NA|TRBJ1-5
TGTGCCAGCAGTGACACTAGCAATCAGCCCCAGCATTTT
CASSDTSNQPQHF
>many|16|TRBV12-3/TRBV12-4|TRBD2|TRBJ2-7
TGTGCCAGCACTCATGACTGGGCTAGCGGGATCTACGAGCAGTACTTC
CASTHDWASGIYEQYF
>few|14|TRBV2|NA|TRBJ2-2
TGTGCCAGCAGTGAATTAGCAAACACCGGGGAGCTGTTTTTT
CASSELANTGELFF
>many|16|TRBV11-2|NA|TRBJ2-2
TGTGCCAGCAGACACGAGGTTGGGCTATATACCGGGGAGCTGTTTTTT
CASRHEVGLYTGELFF
>NA|12|TRBV27|NA|TRBJ2-7
TGTGCCAGCAGTTGGGGGGTCGGGGAGCAGTACTTC
CASSWGVGEQYF
>many|16|TRBV19|TRBD1|TRBJ1-5
TGTGCCTGCAGGGGGGCCGGGGTAACTGAAAATCAGCCCCAGCATTTT
CACRGAGVTENQPQHF
>many|14|TRBV7-9|NA|TRBJ1-1
TGTGCCAGCAGCTCAGATACAGGGACGGCAGAAGCTTTCTTT
CASSSDTGTAEAFF
>few|14|TRBV4-1|NA|TRBJ2-5
TGCGCCAGCAGCCAAGATAGGTGGGGGGAGACCCAGTACTTC
CASSQDRWGETQYF
>many|13|TRBV30|NA|TRBJ1-5
TGTGCCTGGAGTCAGGCAGGGTATGGGCCCCAGCATTTT
CAWSQAGYGPQHF
>few|14|TRBV6-1|TRBD1|TRBJ2-2
TGTGCCAGCAGCACAGACAGGGTCGCCGGGGAGCTGTTTTTT
CASSTDRVAGELFF
>many|18|TRBV11-2|TRBD2|TRBJ2-2
TGTGCCAGCAGCTTATTTCCTAGCGGGGGGGAGACCTCCGGGGAGCTGTTTTTT
CASSLFPSGGETSGELFF
>NA|14|TRBV7-2|NA|TRBJ1-1
TGTGCCAGCAGCTTAGAAAAGGGAGGTACTGAAGCTTTCTTT
CASSLEKGGTEAFF
>many|13|TRBV5-5|TRBD1|TRBJ2-2
TGTGCCAGCAGCCGGACAGGGGCCGGGGAGCTGTTTTTT
CASSRTGAGELFF
>NA|15|TRBV19|TRBD2|TRBJ2-7
TGTGCCAGTAGTACCCTAGCGGGAGGCTCCTACGAGCAGTACTTC
CASSTLAGGSYEQYF
>many|16|TRBV15|TRBD1|TRBJ2-2
TGTGCCACCAGCCGAGGACAGGGGGCCCACACCGGGGAGCTGTTTTTT
CATSRGQGAHTGELFF
>few|15|TRBV6-2/TRBV6-3|NA|TRBJ1-3
TGTGCCAGCAGTTACTCAGCCGGGGACGGAAACACCATATATTTT
CASSYSAGDGNTIYF
>many|15|TRBV6-2/TRBV6-3|TRBD2|TRBJ2-7
TGTGCCAGCAGTCGCAAACTAGCGGTCTCCTACGAGCAGTACTTC
CASSRKLAVSYEQYF
>NA|14|TRBV20-1|TRBD1|TRBJ2-1
TGCAGTGCTAACCCGGGACAGGGATACAATGAGCAGTTCTTC
CSANPGQGYNEQFF
>many|18|TRBV19|TRBD1|TRBJ1-6
TGTGCCAGTAGTCAACAGGGGCCTCTCGGCTCCTATAATTCACCCCTCCACTTT
CASSQQGPLGSYNSPLHF
>NA|14|TRBV4-1|TRBD1|TRBJ1-1
TGCGCCAGCAGCCTTGAGGGGGCAAACACTGAAGCTTTCTTT
CASSLEGANTEAFF